This TCR beta chain was documented in a study of STAT5B mutations in CD4+ large granular lymphocyte leukemia. The method was immunoSEQ multiplex PCR; TCRdb's version includes in-frame clones alone and lacks a portion of them. In the table there are roughly 26,000 clones, around 81% of which are singletons. Study results and caveats: Patient CD4-sorted repertoires stayed more clonal than healthy ones after leukemic-clone removal. 8/27 top patient clones versus 2/35 control clones were TRBV06-family.

This clone has only a few counts. The antigen is unknown. The CDR3 covers 14 residues. Trimming took 6 bases from V and 4 from J; bases not matched to a gene: 8. Germline CDR1 reads SNHLY; CDR2 reads FYNNEI. The J gene is TRBJ1-1, the V gene TRBV2; 7 nucleotides match TRBD1. Sequencing used CD4+ T cells from blood buffy coats. This sequence was found in a human donor in good health. The CDR3 here is CASSVDRVSTEAFF. DNA of the CDR3: TGTGCCAGCAGCGTTGACAGGGTCTCCACTGAAGCTTTCTTT. The whole variable domain, filled in from reference TRBV2 and TRBJ1-1, reads EPEVTQTPSHQVTQMGQEVILRCVPISNHLYFYWYRQILGQKVEFLVSFYNNEISEKSEIFDDQFSVERPDGSNFTLKIRSTKLEDSAMYFCASSVDRVSTEAFFGQGTRLTVV.